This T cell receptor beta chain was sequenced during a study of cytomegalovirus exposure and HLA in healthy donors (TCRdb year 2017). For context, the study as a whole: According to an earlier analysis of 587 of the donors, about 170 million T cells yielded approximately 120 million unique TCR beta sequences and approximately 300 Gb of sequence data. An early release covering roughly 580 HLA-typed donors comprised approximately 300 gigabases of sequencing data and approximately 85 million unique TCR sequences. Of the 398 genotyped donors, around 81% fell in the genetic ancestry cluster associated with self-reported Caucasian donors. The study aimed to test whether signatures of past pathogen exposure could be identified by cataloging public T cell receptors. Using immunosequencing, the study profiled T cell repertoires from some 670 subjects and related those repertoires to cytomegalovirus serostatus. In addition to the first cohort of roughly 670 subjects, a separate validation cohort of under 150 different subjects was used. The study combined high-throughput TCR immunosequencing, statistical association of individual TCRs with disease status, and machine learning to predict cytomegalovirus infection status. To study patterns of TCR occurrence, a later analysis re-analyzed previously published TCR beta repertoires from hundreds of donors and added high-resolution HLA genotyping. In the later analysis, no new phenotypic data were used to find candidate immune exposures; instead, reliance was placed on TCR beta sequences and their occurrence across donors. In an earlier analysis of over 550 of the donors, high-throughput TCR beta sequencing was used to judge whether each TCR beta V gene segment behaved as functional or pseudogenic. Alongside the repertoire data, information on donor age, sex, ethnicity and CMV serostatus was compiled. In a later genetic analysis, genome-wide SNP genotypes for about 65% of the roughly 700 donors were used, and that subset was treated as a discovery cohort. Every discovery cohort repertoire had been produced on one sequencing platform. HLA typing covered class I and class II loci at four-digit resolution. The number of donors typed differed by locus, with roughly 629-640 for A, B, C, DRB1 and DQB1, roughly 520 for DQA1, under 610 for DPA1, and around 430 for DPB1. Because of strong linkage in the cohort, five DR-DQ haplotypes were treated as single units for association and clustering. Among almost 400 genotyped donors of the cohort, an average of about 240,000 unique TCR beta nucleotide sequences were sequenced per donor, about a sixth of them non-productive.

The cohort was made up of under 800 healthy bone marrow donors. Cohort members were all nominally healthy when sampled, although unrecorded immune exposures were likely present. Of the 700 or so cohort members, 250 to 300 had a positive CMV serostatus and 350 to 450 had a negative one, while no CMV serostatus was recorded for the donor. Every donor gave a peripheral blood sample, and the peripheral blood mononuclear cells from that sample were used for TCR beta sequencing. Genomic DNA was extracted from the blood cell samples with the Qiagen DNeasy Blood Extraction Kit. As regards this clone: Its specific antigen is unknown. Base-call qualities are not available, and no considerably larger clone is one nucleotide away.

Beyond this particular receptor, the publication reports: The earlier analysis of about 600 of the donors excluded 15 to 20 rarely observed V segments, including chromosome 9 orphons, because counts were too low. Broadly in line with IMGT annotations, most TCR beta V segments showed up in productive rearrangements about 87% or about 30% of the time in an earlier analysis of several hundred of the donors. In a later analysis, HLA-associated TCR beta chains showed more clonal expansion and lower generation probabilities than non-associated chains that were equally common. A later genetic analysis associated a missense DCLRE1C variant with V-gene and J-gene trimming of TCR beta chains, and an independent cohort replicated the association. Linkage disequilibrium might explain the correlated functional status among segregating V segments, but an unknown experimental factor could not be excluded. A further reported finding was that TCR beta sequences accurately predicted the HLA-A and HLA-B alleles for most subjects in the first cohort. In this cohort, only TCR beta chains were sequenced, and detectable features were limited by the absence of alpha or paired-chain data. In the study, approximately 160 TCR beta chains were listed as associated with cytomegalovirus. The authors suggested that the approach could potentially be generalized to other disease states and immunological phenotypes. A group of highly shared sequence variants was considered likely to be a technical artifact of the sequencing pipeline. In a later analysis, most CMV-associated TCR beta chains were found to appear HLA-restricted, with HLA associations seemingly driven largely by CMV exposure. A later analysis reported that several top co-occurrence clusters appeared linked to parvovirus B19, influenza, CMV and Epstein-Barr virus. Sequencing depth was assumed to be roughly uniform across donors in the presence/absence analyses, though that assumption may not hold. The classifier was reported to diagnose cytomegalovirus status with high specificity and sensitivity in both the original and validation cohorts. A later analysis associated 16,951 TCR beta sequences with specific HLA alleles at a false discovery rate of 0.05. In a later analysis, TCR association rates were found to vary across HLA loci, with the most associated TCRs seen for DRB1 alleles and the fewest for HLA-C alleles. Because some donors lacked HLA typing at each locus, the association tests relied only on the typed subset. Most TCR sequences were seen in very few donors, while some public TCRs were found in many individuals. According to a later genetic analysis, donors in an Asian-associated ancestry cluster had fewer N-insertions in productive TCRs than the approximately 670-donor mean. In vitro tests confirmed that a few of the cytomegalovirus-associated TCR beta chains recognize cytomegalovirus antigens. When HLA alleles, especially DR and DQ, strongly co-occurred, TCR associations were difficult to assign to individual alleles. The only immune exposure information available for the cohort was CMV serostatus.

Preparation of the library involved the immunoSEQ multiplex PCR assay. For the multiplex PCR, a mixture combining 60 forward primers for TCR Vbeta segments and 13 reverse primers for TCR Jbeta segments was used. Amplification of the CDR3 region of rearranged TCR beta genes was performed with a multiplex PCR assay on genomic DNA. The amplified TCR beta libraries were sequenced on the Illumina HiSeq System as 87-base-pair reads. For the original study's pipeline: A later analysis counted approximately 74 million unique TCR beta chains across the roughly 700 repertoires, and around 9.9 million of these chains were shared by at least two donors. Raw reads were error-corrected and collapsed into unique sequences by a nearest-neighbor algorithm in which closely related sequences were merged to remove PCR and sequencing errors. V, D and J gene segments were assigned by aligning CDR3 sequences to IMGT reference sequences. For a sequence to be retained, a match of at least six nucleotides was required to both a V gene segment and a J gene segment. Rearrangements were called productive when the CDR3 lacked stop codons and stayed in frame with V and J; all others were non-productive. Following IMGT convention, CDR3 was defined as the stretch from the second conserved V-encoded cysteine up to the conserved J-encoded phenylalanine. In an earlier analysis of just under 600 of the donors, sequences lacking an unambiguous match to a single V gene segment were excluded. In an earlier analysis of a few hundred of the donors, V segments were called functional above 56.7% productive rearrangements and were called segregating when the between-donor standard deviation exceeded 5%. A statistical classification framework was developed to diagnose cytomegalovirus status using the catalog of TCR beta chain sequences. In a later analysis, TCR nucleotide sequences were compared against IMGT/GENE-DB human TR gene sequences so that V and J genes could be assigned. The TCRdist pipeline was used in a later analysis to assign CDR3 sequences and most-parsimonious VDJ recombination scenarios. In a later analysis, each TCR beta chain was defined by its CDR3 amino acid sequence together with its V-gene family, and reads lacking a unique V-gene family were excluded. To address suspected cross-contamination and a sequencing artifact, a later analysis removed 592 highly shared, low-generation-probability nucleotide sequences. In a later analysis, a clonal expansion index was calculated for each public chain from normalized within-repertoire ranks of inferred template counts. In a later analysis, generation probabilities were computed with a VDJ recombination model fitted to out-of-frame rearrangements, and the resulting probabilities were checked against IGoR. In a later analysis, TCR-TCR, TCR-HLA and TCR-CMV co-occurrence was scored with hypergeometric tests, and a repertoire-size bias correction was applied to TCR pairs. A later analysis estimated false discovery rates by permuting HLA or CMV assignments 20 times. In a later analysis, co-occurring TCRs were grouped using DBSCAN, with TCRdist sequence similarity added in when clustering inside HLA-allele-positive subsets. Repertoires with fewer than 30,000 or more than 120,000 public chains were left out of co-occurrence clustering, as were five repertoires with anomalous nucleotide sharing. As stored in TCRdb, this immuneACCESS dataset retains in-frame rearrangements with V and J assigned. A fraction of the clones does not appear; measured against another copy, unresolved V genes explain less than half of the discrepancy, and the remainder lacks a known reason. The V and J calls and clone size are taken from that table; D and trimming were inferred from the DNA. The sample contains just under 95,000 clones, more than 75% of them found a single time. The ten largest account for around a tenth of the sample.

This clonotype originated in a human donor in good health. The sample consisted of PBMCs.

The nucleotide sequence is TGTGCCAGCAGTGAAATGGTACAGATACACGAGCAGTACTTC. Translated, this gives CASSEMVQIHEQYF. The sequence links TRBV6-1 to TRBJ2-7; no D gene is confidently identified. The germline V gene supplies CDR1 MNHNS and CDR2 SASEGT. A distance of 13 bases separates the germline ends of V and J, which lose 2 bases and 5 bases respectively. The CDR3, from cysteine to phenylalanine, totals 14 residues. Only the CDR3 DNA stays, 42 bases, in frame from base 1.